One T cell receptor (beta chain) is described in this entry. This clone was observed a handful of times. Its specific antigen is unknown. Base qualities are missing; no much larger clone stands one base away. The time point label, as the study defines it: cycle 4 day 1 (C4D1), after around six weeks of nivolumab. Every trial patient had relapsed following autologous stem cell transplantation, and prior brentuximab vedotin exposure was what differed among cohorts A, B and C. The trial cohort comprised fewer than 65 patients with relapsed/refractory classical Hodgkin lymphoma whose best overall responses were complete response, partial response or progressive disease. Single-agent nivolumab was administered to trial patients in the multi-cohort phase II CheckMate 205 trial. An independent review committee assessed best overall response by applying the 2007 International Working Group response criteria. PBMCs from the trial were collected at three points: immediately before nivolumab initiation (C1D1), and during therapy at cycle 2 day 1 and cycle 4 day 1. Peripheral blood was collected in 8 mL Vacutainer Cell Preparation Tubes, from which PBMCs were isolated by centrifugation and then cryopreserved.

The Qiagen DNeasy kit was used to extract genomic DNA both from unsorted PBMCs and from the negatively selected CD4+ and CD8+ fractions. Amplification of TCR beta CDR3 regions was done by immunoSEQ multiplex PCR with primers that anneal to V and J segments. Amplification bias was minimized using a synthetic immune receptor repertoire, and residual bias was removed computationally after sequencing. On the authors' methods: Custom Python scripts were used to quantify repertoire diversity as the Shannon entropy index. Unsorted, CD4+ and CD8+ repertoires were analyzed separately, except in combined analyses where CD4+ and CD8+ sequences were merged in silico. Clonal expansion was defined as at least a 2-fold frequency increase after treatment relative to C1D1, with a pseudocount of 0.5 for undetected baseline clones. Clones with 0 or 1 copy at C1D1 were defined as singleton clones, while clones with 2 or more copies were defined as non-singleton clones. Clones expanded in unsorted samples were assigned a CD4+, CD8+ or unknown annotation through matching of protein sequences in sorted samples from the same patient. Diversity changes from C1D1 to C4D1 were tested in paired samples using Wilcoxon tests. This immuneACCESS table, as held by TCRdb, lists in-frame sequences with V and J called but not all clones. Of the missing ones, under half trace to an unresolved V gene in checked studies; the others have no known cause. The DNA was the basis for D and trimming; V, J and clone size are from that table. For this sample there are around 25,000 clones; 70% to 75% appear just once. Around 21% of the sample is taken by the ten largest.

V is pruned by 0 bases and J by 7 bases, leaving 3 bases of the junction without a gene match. According to the germline V gene, CDR1 reads SGHVS and CDR2 reads FNYEAQ. The CDR3 contains 15 residues, cysteine and phenylalanine counted. The sequence is cut down to CDR3 DNA, 45 bases in frame from base 1. The data were taken from a study of PD-1 blockade in classical Hodgkin lymphoma (dated by TCRdb to the early 2020s). For context, the study as a whole: Nivolumab dosing was 3 mg/kg intravenously every 2 weeks, continuing until either disease progression or unacceptable toxicity. A peripheral blood immune signature of response to PD-1 blockade in classical Hodgkin lymphoma was defined using TCR beta sequencing and CyTOF. The paper as a whole reports these results and caveats: Only a single clinical trial cohort was studied, and what caused the repertoire differences, possibly disease activity or prior therapy, remained undefined. Lower diversity was seen in patients whose nivolumab began less than 1 year after ASCT, and these patients were left out of later analyses so that immune reconstitution would not confound the results. Baseline TCR diversity was reported to be lower in newly diagnosed patients than in healthy donors and to be lower still in relapsed/refractory patients. Among trial patients, those achieving complete response had baseline diversity similar to that of newly diagnosed patients, while diversity was significantly lower in partial responders and progressors. CD4+ but not CD8+ TCR diversity rose significantly by C4D1 (p=0.0027 vs p=0.16), most apparent in complete responders (p=0.02).

The sequences come from peripheral blood mononuclear cells (PBMCs), collected before the fourth cycle of nivolumab. The V and J segments used are TRBV7-6 and TRBJ2-1; 10 of the junction bases match TRBD2. The receptor's source is a human donor with classical Hodgkin lymphoma. The nucleotide sequence reads as follows: TGTGCCAGCAGCTTAGCCCATAGCGGGGGGAATGAGCAGTTCTTC. Translated, it reads CASSLAHSGGNEQFF.